This entry is about one T cell receptor beta chain. As yet, its antigen is unknown. The sample comes from a study of monozygotic twins with inflammatory bowel disease. The CDR3 contains 16 residues. Germline V CDR1 and CDR2: LGHDT, YNNKEL (reference sequence). Study-level findings and limits: Different subtypes (of T cells) could not be told apart from one another.

TCRdb re-analyzed the 5' RACE reads; it lists each CDR3 protein once, without DNA. This listing includes approximately 160,000 distinct CDR3 sequences. The clonotype originates from a human donor with ulcerative colitis or Crohn's disease, or a healthy co-twin of an affected twin (not recorded which). The chain recombines TRBV3-1 with TRBJ2-5; TCRdb's D gene call, TRBD2, goes unchecked for lack of DNA. The sample consisted of blood. This chain's CDR3 is CASSHRTSGAEETQYF.